Sequencing of this T cell receptor beta chain was carried out in a study of low-dose radiotherapy and immunotherapy resistance in tumors. Per the germline V gene, CDR1 is SQVTM and CDR2 is ANQGSEA. The CDR3 spans 12 residues. The V and J ends lost 4 bases and 0 bases respectively, with 6 bases between them. TRAV- and TRBV-specific primers, spanning alpha and beta chains, primed first-strand cDNA. Amplification, which lasted 15 to 20 PCR cycles, used a constant-region primer and V-primer adapter to amplify TCRs. TCRdb used MiXCR to reprocess the reads, holding one entry per CDR3 protein. The sample shows about 9,800 distinct CDR3 sequences, about 75% of them seen only once.

This receptor was identified in a human donor with advanced metastatic prostate, ovarian, gallbladder or colorectal cancer (not recorded which). This table probably holds off-target reads from a library built for another chain. V and J are TRBV29-1 and TRBJ1-1, with D perhaps matching TRBD1 (5 bases). This CDR3 is CSVGGLNTEAFF. CDR3 sequence (DNA): TGCAGCGTTGGGGGCCTGAACACTGAAGCTTTCTTT.